This is a list of T cell receptor beta chains from one sample in a study of blood T cell repertoires in COVID-19. Profiling relied on immunoSEQ multiplex PCR, and the TCRdb table lists in-frame clones only, not all of them. The sample lists 250,000 or so clones, roughly 90% seen once, with less than 3% in the top ten. Sequencing was performed on peripheral blood. The receptor set was obtained from a woman aged 25-40 years with active or convalescent COVID-19. The CDR3 runs from the conserved cysteine through the conserved F or W. D genes are given only for firm matches. Part of the rows lack a size; the others show once, few, many or a class for expanded clones.

j_call d_call v_call clone_size cdr3_nt cdr3_aa
TRBJ1-5 - TRBV28 - TGTGCCAGCAAAAGGGAGACGCCTGCTGCCCAGCATTTT CASKRETPAAQHF
TRBJ1-1 - TRBV7-9 few TGTGCCAGCAGCTTAGACAGGGAGTATGAAGCTTTCTTT CASSLDREYEAFF
TRBJ2-2 TRBD1 TRBV9 - TGTGCCAGCAGCGTAGGGGGGACAGGAGGCACCGGGGAGCTGTTTTTT CASSVGGTGGTGELFF
TRBJ1-2 TRBD1 TRBV2 - TGTGCCAGCAGTTGGACAGGGCCTAAGTATGGCTACACCTTC CASSWTGPKYGYTF
TRBJ1-2 TRBD1 TRBV7-2 - TGTGCCAGCAGCTTATTACAGGGGGATGGCTACACCTTC CASSLLQGDGYTF
TRBJ1-6 TRBD1 TRBV28 - TGTGCCAGCACCATAATAGGACAGGGAGATTCACCCCTCCACTTT CASTIIGQGDSPLHF
TRBJ2-1 - TRBV5-1 - TGCGCCAGCAGCGGGGCAGGGGCGAACAATGAGCAGTTCTTC CASSGAGANNEQFF
TRBJ2-7 - TRBV12-3/TRBV12-4 - TGTGCCAGCAGCAAGGACAGCAGCTACGAGCAGTACTTC CASSKDSSYEQYF
TRBJ2-7 TRBD1 TRBV5-1 - TGCGCCAGCAGCTCATCTGGGGACAGGGGGGGATCCTACGAGCAGTACTTC CASSSSGDRGGSYEQYF
TRBJ1-4 - TRBV11-2 once TGTGCCAGCAGTTCCATCGACTCAACAACTAATGAAAAACTGTTTTTT CASSSIDSTTNEKLFF
TRBJ2-7 - TRBV12-3/TRBV12-4 - TGTGCCAGCAGTTTGCGGCAGGGAGGCGAGCAGTACTTC CASSLRQGGEQYF
TRBJ2-3 - TRBV5-1 - TGCGCCAGCAGGGAGGACAGTCAAGGACGTGCAGATACGCAGTATTTT CASREDSQGRADTQYF
TRBJ2-5 TRBD2 TRBV5-1 - TGCGCCAGCAGCCCCGGGCCTGCGGGGGGACAAGAGACCCAGTACTTC CASSPGPAGGQETQYF
TRBJ2-7 - TRBV5-3 - TGTGCCAGAAGCTTGGGGGGCGGCGAGCAGTACTTC CARSLGGGEQYF
TRBJ2-4 - TRBV5-1 - TGCGCCAGCAGCTTGGAAGGAAGGGGGGCCAAAAACATTCAGTACTTC CASSLEGRGAKNIQYF
TRBJ1-5 - TRBV2 - TGTGCCAGCACCTTAGGGCAGGGAGGGGATCAGCCCCAGCATTTT CASTLGQGGDQPQHF
TRBJ1-1 TRBD1 TRBV19 few TGTGCCAGTATCATGGACAGGGCGGGCACTGAAGCTTTCTTT CASIMDRAGTEAFF
TRBJ2-1 - TRBV11-2 - TGTGCCAGCAGGCGACAGGCTCGGGGTCATGAGCAGTTCTTC CASRRQARGHEQFF
TRBJ2-1 TRBD2 TRBV4-3 few TGCGCCAGCAGCCAAGATGGGCGGGGGTCCTACAATGAGCAGTTCTTC CASSQDGRGSYNEQFF
TRBJ2-3 TRBD2 TRBV7-2 - TGTGCCAGCAGCCCGGGGGGACCGCCAATCACAGATACGCAGTATTTT CASSPGGPPITDTQYF
TRBJ1-2 TRBD1 TRBV6-5 - TGTGCCAGCAGTAAGACAGGGGCTCACTATGGCTACACCTTC CASSKTGAHYGYTF
TRBJ1-5 TRBD1 TRBV6-1 - TGTGCCAGCAGTGACCCGACAGGGGCTAATAGCAATCAGCCCCAGCATTTT CASSDPTGANSNQPQHF
TRBJ1-2 - TRBV6-4 few TGTGCCAGCAGTATCCCCGCTGGCCAGGGCTATGGCTACACCTTC CASSIPAGQGYGYTF
TRBJ1-5 TRBD1 TRBV2 - TGTGCCAGCAGTTCGGGACAGGGCAATCAGCCCCAGCATTTT CASSSGQGNQPQHF
TRBJ1-1 - TRBV18 - TGTGCCAGCTCACCACTGGCAGGGGTGGAGAACACTGAAGCTTTCTTT CASSPLAGVENTEAFF